Here is one TCR beta chain with its context. The antigen is unknown. The data were taken from a study of cytomegalovirus exposure and HLA in healthy donors. Study-level background: The approximately 120 validation repertoires, a later analysis reported, used the same platform as the 650 to 800 repertoires from the first cohort.

Study results and limitations: The tendency of first-cohort TCR clusters to co-occur in the roughly 120 validation repertoires was the finding of a later analysis. Listed as cytomegalovirus-associated were roughly 180 TCR beta chains.

TCRdb's copy holds only in-frame clones and misses some; the assay was immunoSEQ multiplex PCR. The table has about 160,000 clones, approximately 96% seen once. The receptor comes from a woman aged 18-29 years in good health and CMV-seronegative. The sample taken for sequencing was PBMCs.

The CDR3 is CASSLIAGANTGELFF. The CDR3 nucleotides read TGTGCCAGCAGCTTAATAGCGGGGGCAAACACCGGGGAGCTGTTTTTT. V and J are TRBV7-2 and TRBJ2-2; 9 bases line up with TRBD2. The CDR3 runs to 16 residues. V was clipped by 2 bases and J by 2 bases; unmatched bases: 3. Germline values: CDR1 SGHTA, CDR2 FQGNSA.